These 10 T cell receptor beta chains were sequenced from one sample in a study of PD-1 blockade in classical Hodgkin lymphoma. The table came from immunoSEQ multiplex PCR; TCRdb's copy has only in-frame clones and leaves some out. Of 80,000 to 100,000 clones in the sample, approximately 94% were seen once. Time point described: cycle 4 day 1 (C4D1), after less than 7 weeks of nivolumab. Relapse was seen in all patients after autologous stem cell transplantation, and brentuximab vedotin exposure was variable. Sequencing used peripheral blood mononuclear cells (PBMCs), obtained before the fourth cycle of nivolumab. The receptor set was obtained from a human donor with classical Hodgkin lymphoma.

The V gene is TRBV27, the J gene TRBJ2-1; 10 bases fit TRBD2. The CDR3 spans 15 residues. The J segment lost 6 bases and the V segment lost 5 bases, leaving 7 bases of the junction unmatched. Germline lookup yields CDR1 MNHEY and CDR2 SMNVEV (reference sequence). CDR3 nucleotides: TGTGCCAGCAGTCCAAGCGGGAGGGCCCTCAATGAGCAGTTCTTC. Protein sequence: CASSPSGRALNEQFF.

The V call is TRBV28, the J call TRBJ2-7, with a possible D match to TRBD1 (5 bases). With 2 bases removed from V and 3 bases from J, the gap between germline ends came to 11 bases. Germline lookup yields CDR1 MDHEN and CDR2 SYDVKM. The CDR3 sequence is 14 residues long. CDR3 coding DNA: TGTGCCAGCAGTTTACAAGACAGCGTCTACGAGCAGTACTTC. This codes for CASSLQDSVYEQYF.

The CDR3 bases are TGTGCCAGTAAATGGTCCGGGACGTCGGGGTATCAGCCCCAGCATTTT. Protein sequence: CASKWSGTSGYQPQHF. V is TRBV19 and J is TRBJ1-5; weak D call: TRBD1 (5 bases). V was clipped by 7 bases and J by 5 bases, with 21 bases between them. The CDR3 is 16 residues long. Germline V lookup: CDR1 LNHDA, CDR2 SQIVND (reference sequence).

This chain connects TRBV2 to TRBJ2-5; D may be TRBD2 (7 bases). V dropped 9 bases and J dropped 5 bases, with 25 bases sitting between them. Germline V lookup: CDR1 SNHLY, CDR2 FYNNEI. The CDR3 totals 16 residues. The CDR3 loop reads CARRQRGGRRMETQYF. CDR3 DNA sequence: TGTGCCAGACGCCAGAGGGGGGGGCGTAGGATGGAGACCCAGTACTTC.

The CDR3 nucleotides read TGTGCCAGCAGTTACTCGGGTTACCAGGGGGATACGCAGTATTTT. This translates into CASSYSGYQGDTQYF. The V gene is TRBV6-5, the J gene TRBJ2-3, with D possibly being TRBD1 (6 bases). CDR1 is MNHEY, CDR2 SVGAGI, per germline. V gave up 0 bases and J gave up 6 bases, with 13 bases separating them. There are 15 residues in the CDR3.

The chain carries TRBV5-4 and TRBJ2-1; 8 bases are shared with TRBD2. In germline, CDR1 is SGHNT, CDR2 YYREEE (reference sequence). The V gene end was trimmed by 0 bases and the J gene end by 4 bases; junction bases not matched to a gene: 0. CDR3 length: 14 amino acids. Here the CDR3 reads CASSLEREYNEQFF. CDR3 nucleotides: TGTGCCAGCAGCTTGGAGCGGGAGTACAATGAGCAGTTCTTC.

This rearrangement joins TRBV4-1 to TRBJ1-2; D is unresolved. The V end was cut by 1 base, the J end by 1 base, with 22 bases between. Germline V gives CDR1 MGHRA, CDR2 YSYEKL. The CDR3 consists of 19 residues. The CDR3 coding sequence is TGCGCCAGCAGCCAAGGTAGATTCTTGAGGCGGACGCTTAACTATGGCTACACCTTC. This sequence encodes CASSQGRFLRRTLNYGYTF.

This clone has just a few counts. The CDR3 here is CASSSTSGEQYF. CDR3 in DNA: TGCGCCAGCAGCTCCACTAGCGGAGAGCAGTACTTC. This rearrangement joins TRBV5-1 to TRBJ2-7, with 8 bases that match TRBD2. Germline V gene lookup returns CDR1 SGHRS and CDR2 YFSETQ. V dropped 3 bases and J dropped 7; count of bases not matched to a gene: 3. This CDR3 region has 12 residues.

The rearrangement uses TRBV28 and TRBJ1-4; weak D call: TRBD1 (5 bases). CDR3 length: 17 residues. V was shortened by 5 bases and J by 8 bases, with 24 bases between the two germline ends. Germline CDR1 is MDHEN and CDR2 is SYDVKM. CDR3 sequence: CASSPKVSWGPTEKLFF. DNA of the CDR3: TGTGCCAGCAGTCCGAAGGTTAGCTGGGGACCAACCGAAAAACTGTTTTTT.

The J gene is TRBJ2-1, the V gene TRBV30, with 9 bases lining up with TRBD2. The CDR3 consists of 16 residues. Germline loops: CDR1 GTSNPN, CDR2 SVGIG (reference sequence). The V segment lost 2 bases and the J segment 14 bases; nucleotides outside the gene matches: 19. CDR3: CAWSPPGLAVAGSKFF. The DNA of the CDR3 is TGTGCCTGGAGTCCGCCGGGACTAGCAGTCGCCGGGAGCAAGTTCTTC.